This TCR beta chain was identified during a study of blood T cell repertoires in COVID-19. Study context: Sites across the United States, Italy and Spain contributed samples from acute and convalescent COVID-19. T cells, B-cell-depleted T cells, or PBMCs provided the cDNA or gDNA that served as material.

V lost 8 bases to trimming and J lost 7 bases, with 15 bases between them. This CDR3 region has 12 residues. The V gene's germline CDR1 is MNHEY and CDR2 SMNVEV (reference sequence). Per the authors' pipeline: By means of reference gene primer amplification, nucleated cell counts were estimated. Assay: immunoSEQ multiplex PCR; the TCRdb copy retains only in-frame clones and omits some. The V and J calls and clone size come from that table; D and trimming were worked out from the DNA. The sample carries about 87,000 clones, approximately 89% recorded once. The TCR originated in a human donor with acute or convalescent COVID-19. The donor label of this sample is uncertain. The chain couples TRBV27 to TRBJ2-7; a possible D gene is TRBD1 (5 bases). Sequences were obtained from peripheral blood. The CDR3 is CASRAGPWEQYF. For the CDR3, the DNA is TGTGCCAGCCGGGCAGGGCCTTGGGAGCAGTACTTC.